This TCR beta chain was recorded in a study of preoperative IRX-2 immunotherapy in early breast cancer. TCRdb's copy holds only in-frame clones and misses some; the assay was immunoSEQ multiplex PCR. The sample has about 98,000 clones; just over 85% are singletons. The CDR3 runs to 15 residues. CDR1 LNHNV and CDR2 YYDKDF come from the germline V gene (reference sequence). V lost 1 base and J 6 bases, leaving 12 bases between the germline ends. Treatment defined: preoperative locoregional IRX-2 cytokine immunotherapy. This phase Ib study tested locoregional IRX-2 cytokine immunotherapy given before surgery.

The rearrangement joins TRBV15 to TRBJ1-4, with unresolved D. The sequencing here drew on tumor tissue, taken after IRX-2 immunotherapy. The receptor comes from a human donor with breast cancer. DNA of the CDR3: TGTGCCACCAGCAGAGGCGGGTGGAGTGATGAAAAACTGTTTTTT. Translation gives CATSRGGWSDEKLFF.